A selection of T cell receptor beta chains follows, all from one sample in a study of T cell responses to AZD1222 COVID-19 vaccine. Only in-frame clones appear in the TCRdb table, and some are missing; sequencing was by immunoSEQ multiplex PCR. The sample lists 98,000 or so clones, roughly 80% occurring once. The input for sequencing was peripheral blood, taken 28 days after the second AZD1222 dose. Every receptor here comes from an adult who received the AZD1222 COVID-19 vaccine. Each CDR3 is given with its conserved first and last residue. Fields, in order: V gene, J gene, D gene, clone size, CDR3 DNA, CDR3 protein. The D gene is left open where the match is weak. Clone size is stated in some rows and not others, as once, few, many or a class when expanded.

>TRBV7-6|TRBJ2-3|NA|NA
TGTGCCAGCAGCGCAATGGGCTCCACCTTTAGCACAGATACGCAGTATTTT
CASSAMGSTFSTDTQYF
>TRBV11-2|TRBJ2-3|TRBD1|NA
TGTGCCAGCAGCCTACACCTAGGGGGCGTGGGCACAGATACGCAGTATTTT
CASSLHLGGVGTDTQYF
>TRBV9|TRBJ2-7|NA|NA
TGTGCCAGCAGCGGGGGACGGAGGAACTACGAGCAGTACTTC
CASSGGRRNYEQYF
>TRBV19|TRBJ2-1|NA|NA
TGTGCCAGTAGTGTGGCCGCGCGCCTGAATGAGCAGTTCTTC
CASSVAARLNEQFF
>TRBV5-1|TRBJ2-1|NA|NA
TGCGCCAGCAGCTTGGCACTAAGAGGGTCCGCTGAGCAGTTCTTC
CASSLALRGSAEQFF
>TRBV6-5|TRBJ1-2|TRBD1|few
TGTGCCAGCAGCCCGACAGGGGGTGGCTACACCTTC
CASSPTGGGYTF
>TRBV12-3/TRBV12-4|TRBJ2-7|TRBD1|NA
TGTGCCAGCAGTTCGACAGGGTCCTACGAGCAGTACTTC
CASSSTGSYEQYF
>TRBV11-2|TRBJ2-7|NA|NA
TGTGCCAGCAGCTCGACATCCGTTAGGTCCTACGAGCAGTACTTC
CASSSTSVRSYEQYF
>TRBV18|TRBJ1-1|NA|NA
TGTGCCAGCTCACCGAGGGAGTCGAACACTGAAGCTTTCTTT
CASSPRESNTEAFF
>TRBV5-1|TRBJ2-5|TRBD1|NA
TGCGCCAGCAGCACCTACAGGGGGCAAGGAGAGACCCAGTACTTC
CASSTYRGQGETQYF
>TRBV3-1/TRBV3-2|TRBJ1-3|NA|once
TGTGCCAGCAGCCTACGGCGGGGGAGGCCTGGAAACACCATATATTTT
CASSLRRGRPGNTIYF
>TRBV5-5|TRBJ2-2|NA|NA
TGTGCCAGCAGCTTCACCCTTCGAGGGGAGCTGTTTTTT
CASSFTLRGELFF
>TRBV11-3|TRBJ2-3|NA|NA
TGTGCCAGCAGCCCCCACGGAAACACAGATACGCAGTATTTT
CASSPHGNTDTQYF
>TRBV7-2|TRBJ2-1|TRBD2|NA
TGTGCCAGCAGCTTAGATAGCGGGAGTTCCTACAATGAGCAGTTCTTC
CASSLDSGSSYNEQFF
>TRBV18|TRBJ2-2|NA|NA
TGTGCCAGCTCACCAATGGAGGACACCGGGGAGCTGTTTTTT
CASSPMEDTGELFF
>TRBV5-5|TRBJ2-3|NA|NA
TGTGCCAGCAGCTTATCCGGACTCCGCACAGATACGCAGTATTTT
CASSLSGLRTDTQYF
>TRBV18|TRBJ2-7|NA|NA
TGTGCCAGCTCGAGCTCGGACGGTGTCGAGCAGTACTTC
CASSSSDGVEQYF
>TRBV29-1|TRBJ1-4|TRBD1|NA
TGCAGCGTAGCCCAGACAGGGACTAATGAAAAACTGTTTTTT
CSVAQTGTNEKLFF
>TRBV5-4|TRBJ2-2|NA|NA
TGTGCCAGCAGCTTAGGGGTCGGGGAGCTGTTTTTT
CASSLGVGELFF
>TRBV10-2|TRBJ1-2|NA|NA
TGCGCCAGCAGTGAGTCACGGCTCGGCTATGGCTACACCTTC
CASSESRLGYGYTF
>TRBV18|TRBJ1-6|NA|NA
TGTGCCAGCTCCCCTACCGTGGCGAGTAATTCACCCCTCCACTTT
CASSPTVASNSPLHF
>TRBV2|TRBJ1-1|NA|NA
TGTGCCAGCAGTGAACCAGGGTTGAACACTGAAGCTTTCTTT
CASSEPGLNTEAFF
>TRBV2|TRBJ1-5|NA|NA
TGTGCCAGCAGCTTCAAGGACACTCAGCCCCAGCATTTT
CASSFKDTQPQHF
>TRBV7-8|TRBJ1-1|NA|medium-sized
TGTGCCAGCAGCTTAGCAGGGCAGGGCAACACTGAAGCTTTCTTT
CASSLAGQGNTEAFF
>TRBV27|TRBJ1-1|NA|NA
TGTGCCAGCAGCCGTCGCGGCACTGAAGCTTTCTTT
CASSRRGTEAFF
>TRBV5-1|TRBJ1-4|TRBD1|NA
TGCGCCAGCAGCTCCCAGGACAGGGGTGAAAAACTGTTTTTT
CASSSQDRGEKLFF
>TRBV5-4|TRBJ2-3|NA|once
TGTGCCAGCAGCCTTGCGGGGGCGATGAATACGCAGTATTTT
CASSLAGAMNTQYF
>TRBV6-5|TRBJ1-1|NA|once
TGTGCCAGCATTTGGGGGAACACTGAAGCTTTCTTT
CASIWGNTEAFF
>TRBV25-1|TRBJ1-5|NA|NA
TGTGCCAGCAGTGTGTTAGGGGATCAGCCCCAGCATTTT
CASSVLGDQPQHF
>TRBV30|TRBJ1-1|NA|NA
TGTGCCTTAAAAGGGGTATCGGCGGACACTGAAGCTTTCTTT
CALKGVSADTEAFF
>TRBV6-5|TRBJ2-3|NA|NA
TGTGCCAGCAGTTTAAAGCCCGGCGACACAGATACGCAGTATTTT
CASSLKPGDTDTQYF
>TRBV9|TRBJ1-5|NA|NA
TGTGCCAGCAGCGCCCACTCGTCTAGCAATCAGCCCCAGCATTTT
CASSAHSSSNQPQHF
>TRBV5-6|TRBJ2-5|NA|few
TGTGCCAGCAGATTTACTGGCCAAGAGACCCAGTACTTC
CASRFTGQETQYF
>TRBV6-5|TRBJ1-1|NA|NA
TGTGCCAGCAGTTACTCCTACAGGGAGGCTGAAGCTTTCTTT
CASSYSYREAEAFF
>TRBV7-8|TRBJ2-7|TRBD2|NA
TGTGCCAGCAGCTTAGCTCCTAGCGGGGGGTTGTTCAGGGAGCAGTACTTC
CASSLAPSGGLFREQYF
>TRBV20-1|TRBJ2-3|NA|NA
TGCAGTGCTCAACGCGCAGATACGCAGTATTTT
CSAQRADTQYF
>TRBV5-1|TRBJ2-7|TRBD1|NA
TGCGCCAGCAGCTTCGGGACAGGGGGTCACTACGAGCAGTACTTC
CASSFGTGGHYEQYF
>TRBV7-9|TRBJ2-3|NA|NA
TGTGCCAGCAGCTTCTTAAGGGGGAACACAGATACGCAGTATTTT
CASSFLRGNTDTQYF
>TRBV7-3|TRBJ2-2|NA|NA
TGTGCCAGCAGCTCGACACTGAGGCGGGACTCTAACACCGGGGAGCTGTTTTTT
CASSSTLRRDSNTGELFF
>TRBV18|TRBJ2-7|NA|NA
TGTGCCAGCTCACCGGCGACAGCCCCCTACGAGCAGTACTTC
CASSPATAPYEQYF
>TRBV5-1|TRBJ2-1|NA|NA
TGCGCCAGCAGCTTGGCACTGACGGGGAGTGAGCAGTTCTTC
CASSLALTGSEQFF
>TRBV3-1/TRBV3-2|TRBJ1-3|NA|NA
TGTGCCAGCAGCCAAGATCCGGCAGCGGCAAACACCATATATTTT
CASSQDPAAANTIYF
>TRBV6-2/TRBV6-3|TRBJ2-3|TRBD2|NA
TGTGCCAGCAGCCAAGGACTAGCGGGAGCGAAAACAGATACGCAGTATTTT
CASSQGLAGAKTDTQYF
>TRBV19|TRBJ1-2|TRBD1|NA
TGTGCCAGTAGACGGGACAGAAACTATGGCTACACCTTC
CASRRDRNYGYTF
>TRBV7-2|TRBJ1-1|TRBD1|NA
TGTGCCAGCAGTTACACAGGGGGCACTGAAGCTTTCTTT
CASSYTGGTEAFF
>TRBV7-2|TRBJ2-3|NA|once
TGTGCCAGCAGCTTTTCTCGGCTTGATACGCAGTATTTT
CASSFSRLDTQYF